This T cell receptor beta chain was documented in a study of cytomegalovirus exposure and HLA in healthy donors. Whereas donors were nominally healthy upon sampling, unrecorded immune exposures were probable. Broader study findings: Looking again later, the authors saw that most CMV-associated TCR beta chains seemed HLA-restricted. A later analysis by the authors found several of the most significant clusters apparently linked to common viral pathogens. Associated with cytomegalovirus, according to the listing, were 150 to 200 TCR beta chains.

Remarks on this clone: Antigen: not known.

Amplification used 60 Vbeta primers and 13 Jbeta primers. TCRdb's copy holds only in-frame clones and misses some; the assay was immunoSEQ multiplex PCR. The sample has around 140,000 clones; the top ten hold 1.5% to 2%. This CDR3 contains 14 residues. The germline V gene encodes CDR1 MNHEY and CDR2 SMNVEV (reference sequence). The V gene lost 1 base and the J gene lost 2 bases, with 9 bases spanning the gap. Sequenced: PBMCs. This clonotype originated in a man aged 18 to 35 in good health and CMV-seronegative. V usage is TRBV27 and J usage is TRBJ2-7, with a tentative D call TRBD2 (5 bases). CDR3 nucleotide sequence: TGTGCCAGCAGTTTATGGCGAGGGCCCTACGAGCAGTACTTC. Its translation is CASSLWRGPYEQYF.